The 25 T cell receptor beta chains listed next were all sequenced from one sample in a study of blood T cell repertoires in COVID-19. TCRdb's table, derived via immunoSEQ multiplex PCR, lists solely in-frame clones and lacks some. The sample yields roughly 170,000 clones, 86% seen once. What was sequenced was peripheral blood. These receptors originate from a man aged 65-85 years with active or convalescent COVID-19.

CDR3 region: CASSLGADPNEKLFF. CDR3 DNA: TGTGCCAGCAGTTTAGGGGCAGACCCTAATGAAAAACTGTTTTTT. The V gene is TRBV27, the J gene TRBJ1-4, with D tentatively TRBD1 (5 bases). The CDR3 sequence is 15 residues long. Trimming stripped 2 bases from V and 3 bases from J, with 10 bases between. Germline values: CDR1 MNHEY, CDR2 SMNVEV (reference sequence).

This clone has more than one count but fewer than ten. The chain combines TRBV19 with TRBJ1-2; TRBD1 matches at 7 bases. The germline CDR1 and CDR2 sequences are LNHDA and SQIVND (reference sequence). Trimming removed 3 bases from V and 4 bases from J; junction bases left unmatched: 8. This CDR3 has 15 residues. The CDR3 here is CASSIWDSRGYGYTF. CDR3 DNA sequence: TGTGCCAGTAGTATTTGGGACAGCCGAGGCTATGGCTACACCTTC.

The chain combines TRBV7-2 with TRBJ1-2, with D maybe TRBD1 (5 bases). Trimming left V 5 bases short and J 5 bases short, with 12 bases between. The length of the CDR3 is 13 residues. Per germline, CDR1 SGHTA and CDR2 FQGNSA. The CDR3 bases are TGTGCCAGCAGCCTCAACCAGGGTTATGGCTACACCTTC. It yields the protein CASSLNQGYGYTF. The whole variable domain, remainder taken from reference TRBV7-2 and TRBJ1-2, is GAGVSQSPSNKVTEKGKDVELRCDPISGHTALYWYRQSLGQGLEFLIYFQGNSAPDKSGLPSDRFSAERTGGSVSTLTIQRTQQEDSAVYLCASSLNQGYGYTFGSGTRLTVV.

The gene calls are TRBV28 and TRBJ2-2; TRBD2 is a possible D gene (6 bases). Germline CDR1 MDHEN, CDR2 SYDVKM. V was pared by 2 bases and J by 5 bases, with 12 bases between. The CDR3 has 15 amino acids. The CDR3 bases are TGTGCCAGCAGTTTAGGGAGGTCGGCGACCGGGGAGCTGTTTTTT. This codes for CASSLGRSATGELFF.

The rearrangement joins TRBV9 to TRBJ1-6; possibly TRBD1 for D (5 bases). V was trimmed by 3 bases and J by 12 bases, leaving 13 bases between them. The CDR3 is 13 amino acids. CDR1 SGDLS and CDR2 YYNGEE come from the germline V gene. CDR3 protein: CASSERAGGPLHF. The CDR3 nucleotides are TGTGCCAGCAGCGAGAGAGCGGGGGGACCCCTCCACTTT.

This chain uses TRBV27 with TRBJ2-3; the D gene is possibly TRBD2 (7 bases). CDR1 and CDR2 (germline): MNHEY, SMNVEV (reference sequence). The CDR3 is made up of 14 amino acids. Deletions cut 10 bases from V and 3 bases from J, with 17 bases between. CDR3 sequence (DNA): TGTGCCACCTCATTCCGGGGGGCTACAGATACGCAGTATTTT. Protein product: CATSFRGATDTQYF.

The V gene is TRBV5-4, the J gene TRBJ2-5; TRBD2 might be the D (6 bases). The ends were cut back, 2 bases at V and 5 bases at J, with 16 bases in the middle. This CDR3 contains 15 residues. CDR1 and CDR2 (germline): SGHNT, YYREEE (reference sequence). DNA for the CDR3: TGTGCCAGCAGCTTCTCGGGGGACCTGGGTGAGACCCAGTACTTC. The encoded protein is CASSFSGDLGETQYF.

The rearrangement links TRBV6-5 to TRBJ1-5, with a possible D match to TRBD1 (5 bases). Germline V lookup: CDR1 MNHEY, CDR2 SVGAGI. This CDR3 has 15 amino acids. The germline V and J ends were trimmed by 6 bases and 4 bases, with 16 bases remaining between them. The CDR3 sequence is CASRRSGLSNQPQHF. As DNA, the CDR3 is TGTGCCAGCAGGCGCTCGGGACTAAGTAATCAGCCCCAGCATTTT.

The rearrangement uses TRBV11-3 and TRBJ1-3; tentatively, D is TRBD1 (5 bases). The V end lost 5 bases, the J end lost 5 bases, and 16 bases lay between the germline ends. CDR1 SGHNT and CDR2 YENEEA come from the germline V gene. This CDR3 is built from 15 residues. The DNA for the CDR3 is TGTGCCAGCAGCCCGGGCGGACATATGAGAAACACCATATATTTT. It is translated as CASSPGGHMRNTIYF.

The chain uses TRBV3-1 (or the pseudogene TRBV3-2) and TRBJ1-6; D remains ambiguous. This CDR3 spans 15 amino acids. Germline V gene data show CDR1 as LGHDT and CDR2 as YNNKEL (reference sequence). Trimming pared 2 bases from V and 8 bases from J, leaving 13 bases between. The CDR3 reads CASSQRVPGDSPLHF. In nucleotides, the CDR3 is TGTGCCAGCAGCCAAAGGGTTCCCGGGGATTCACCCCTCCACTTT.

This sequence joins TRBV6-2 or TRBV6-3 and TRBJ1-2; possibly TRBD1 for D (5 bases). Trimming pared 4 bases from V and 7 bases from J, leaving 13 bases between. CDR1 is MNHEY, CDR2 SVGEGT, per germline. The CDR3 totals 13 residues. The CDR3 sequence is CASSSTVFGGYTF. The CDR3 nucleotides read TGTGCCAGCAGTTCGACAGTCTTCGGTGGCTACACCTTC.

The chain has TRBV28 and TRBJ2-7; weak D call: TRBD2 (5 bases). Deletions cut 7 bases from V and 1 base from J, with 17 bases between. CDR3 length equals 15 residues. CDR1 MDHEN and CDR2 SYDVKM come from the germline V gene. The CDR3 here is CASIPGGSRSYEQYF. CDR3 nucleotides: TGTGCCAGCATCCCTGGTGGGAGTCGATCCTACGAGCAGTACTTC. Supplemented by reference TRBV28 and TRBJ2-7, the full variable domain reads DVKVTQSSRYLVKRTGEKVFLECVQDMDHENMFWYRQDPGLGLRLIYFSYDVKMKEKGDIPEGYSVSREKKERFSLILESASTNQTSMYLCASIPGGSRSYEQYFGPGTRLTVT.

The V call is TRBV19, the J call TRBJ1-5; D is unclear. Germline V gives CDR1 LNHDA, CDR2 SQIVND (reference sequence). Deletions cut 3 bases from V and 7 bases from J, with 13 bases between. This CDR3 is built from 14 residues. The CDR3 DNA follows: TGTGCCAGTAGTATGAACGTCCCCGGGCAGCCCCAGCATTTT. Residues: CASSMNVPGQPQHF.

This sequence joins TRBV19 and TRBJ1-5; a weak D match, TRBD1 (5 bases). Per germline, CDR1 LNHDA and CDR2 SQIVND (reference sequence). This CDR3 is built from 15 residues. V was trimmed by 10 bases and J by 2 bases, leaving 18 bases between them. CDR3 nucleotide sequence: TGTGCCACCCGAGAGTTAGGGGATGGCAATCAGCCCCAGCATTTT. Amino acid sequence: CATRELGDGNQPQHF.

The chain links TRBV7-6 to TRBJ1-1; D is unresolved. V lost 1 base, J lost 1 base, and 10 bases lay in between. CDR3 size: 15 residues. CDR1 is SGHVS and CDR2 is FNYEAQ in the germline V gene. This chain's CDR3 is CASSLVGTTNTEAFF. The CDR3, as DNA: TGTGCCAGCAGCTTAGTGGGCACCACGAACACTGAAGCTTTCTTT.

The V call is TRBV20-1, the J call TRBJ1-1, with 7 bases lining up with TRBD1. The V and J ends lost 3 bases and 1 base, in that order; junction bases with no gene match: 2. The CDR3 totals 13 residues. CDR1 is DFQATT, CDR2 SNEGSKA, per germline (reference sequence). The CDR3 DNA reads TGCAGTGCTAGTGCAGGGGGGAACACTGAAGCTTTCTTT. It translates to CSASAGGNTEAFF.

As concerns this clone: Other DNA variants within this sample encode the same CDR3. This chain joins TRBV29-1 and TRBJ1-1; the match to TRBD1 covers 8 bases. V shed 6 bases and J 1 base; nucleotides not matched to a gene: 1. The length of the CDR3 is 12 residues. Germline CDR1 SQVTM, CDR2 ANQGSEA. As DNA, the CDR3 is TGCAGCGTCGGACAGGGGAACACTGAAGCTTTCTTT. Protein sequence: CSVGQGNTEAFF. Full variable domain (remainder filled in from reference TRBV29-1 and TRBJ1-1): SAVISQKPSRDICQRGTSLTIQCQVDSQVTMMFWYRQQPGQSLTLIATANQGSEATYESGFVIDKFPISRPNLTFSTLTVSNMSPEDSSIYLCSVGQGNTEAFFGQGTRLTVV.

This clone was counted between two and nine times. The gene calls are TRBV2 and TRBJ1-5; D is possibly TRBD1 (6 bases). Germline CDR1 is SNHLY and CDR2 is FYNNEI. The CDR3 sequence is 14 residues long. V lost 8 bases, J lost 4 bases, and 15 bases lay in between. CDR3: CASALGGGNQPQHF. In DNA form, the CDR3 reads TGTGCCAGCGCCCTAGGGGGTGGGAATCAGCCCCAGCATTTT. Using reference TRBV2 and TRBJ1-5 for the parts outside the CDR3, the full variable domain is EPEVTQTPSHQVTQMGQEVILRCVPISNHLYFYWYRQILGQKVEFLVSFYNNEISEKSEIFDDQFSVERPDGSNFTLKIRSTKLEDSAMYFCASALGGGNQPQHFGDGTRLSIL.

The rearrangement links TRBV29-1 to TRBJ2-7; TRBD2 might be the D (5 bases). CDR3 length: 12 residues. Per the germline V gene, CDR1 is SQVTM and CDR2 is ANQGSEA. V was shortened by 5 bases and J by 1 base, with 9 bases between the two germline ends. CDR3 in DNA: TGCAGCGTTCTCGGGGAATCCTACGAGCAGTACTTC. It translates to CSVLGESYEQYF.

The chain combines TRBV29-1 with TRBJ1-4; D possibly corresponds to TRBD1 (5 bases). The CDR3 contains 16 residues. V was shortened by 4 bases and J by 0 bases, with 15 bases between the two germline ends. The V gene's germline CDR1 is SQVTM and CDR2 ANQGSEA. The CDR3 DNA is TGCAGCGTTGTAGGGGCCAGGGATACAACTAATGAAAAACTGTTTTTT. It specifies CSVVGARDTTNEKLFF.

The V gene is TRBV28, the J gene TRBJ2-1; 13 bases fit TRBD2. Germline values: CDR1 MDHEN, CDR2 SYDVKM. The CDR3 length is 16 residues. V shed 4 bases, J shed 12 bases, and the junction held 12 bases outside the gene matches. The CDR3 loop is CASSSPGTSGAQGQFF. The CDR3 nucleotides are TGTGCCAGCAGTTCCCCTGGGACTAGCGGGGCTCAGGGGCAGTTCTTC.

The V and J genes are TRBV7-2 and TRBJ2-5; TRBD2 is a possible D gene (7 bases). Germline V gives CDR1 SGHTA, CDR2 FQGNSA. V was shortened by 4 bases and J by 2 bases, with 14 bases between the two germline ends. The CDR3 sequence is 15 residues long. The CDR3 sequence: CASSSLAGAQETQYF. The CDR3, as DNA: TGTGCCAGCAGCTCCCTGGCGGGGGCACAAGAGACCCAGTACTTC.

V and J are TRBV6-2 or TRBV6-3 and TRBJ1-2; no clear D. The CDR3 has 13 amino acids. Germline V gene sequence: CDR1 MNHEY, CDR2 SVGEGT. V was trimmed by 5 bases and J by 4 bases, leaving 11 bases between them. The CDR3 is CASSAHGSYGYTF. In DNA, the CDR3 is TGTGCCAGCAGTGCCCATGGTAGCTATGGCTACACCTTC.

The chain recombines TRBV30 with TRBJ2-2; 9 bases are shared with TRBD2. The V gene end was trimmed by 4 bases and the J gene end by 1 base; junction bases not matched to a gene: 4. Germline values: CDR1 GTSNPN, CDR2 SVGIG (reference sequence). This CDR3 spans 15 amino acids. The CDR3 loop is CAWNRAGGNTGELFF. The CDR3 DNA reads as TGTGCCTGGAACCGAGCGGGGGGGAACACCGGGGAGCTGTTTTTT.

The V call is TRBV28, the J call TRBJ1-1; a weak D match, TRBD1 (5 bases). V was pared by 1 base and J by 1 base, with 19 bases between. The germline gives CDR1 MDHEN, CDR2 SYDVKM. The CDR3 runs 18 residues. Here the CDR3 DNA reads TGTGCCAGCAGTTTATTCGGTCCCGGCCGTCAGGGGAACACTGAAGCTTTCTTT. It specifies CASSLFGPGRQGNTEAFF.